This T cell receptor (beta chain) was observed in a study of vaccination and CD4 T cells after COVID-19. Study in general: Timing of post-vaccine sample collection was a median about 72 days after dose two, with a range of 14 to 241. Study findings and constraints: Median SARS-CoV-2-reactive clonotypes rose from about 20 to 38, not significantly.

For this clonotype: No antigen is known for it.

The V and J ends lost 4 bases and 1 base respectively, with 10 bases between them. CDR3 length equals 14 residues. Germline CDR1 and CDR2: MNHEY and SMNVEV (reference sequence). Time point in this sample: late sampling 161 to 241 days after vaccination in a few convalescent patients. Described treatment: approximately 9-day PBMC culture with coronavirus spike peptide pools or control peptides (ViraFEST assay). In the ViraFEST assay, peptide-pool expansion preceded TCR sequencing of expanded clonotypes. Investigators isolated CD4+ T cells by negative selection after roughly 9 days of culture. The Oncomine TCR Beta short-read assay was applied to DNA of cultured CD4+ T cells. TCRdb analysed the PCR reads with MiXCR anew, one entry per CDR3 protein. The sample carries about 25,000 distinct CDR3 sequences, less than 40% recorded once.

The sample was CD4+ T cells from blood, cultured in vitro, taken about 7 months after SARS-CoV-2 vaccination. The sequence was obtained from a human donor who had recovered from COVID-19. V usage is TRBV27 and J usage is TRBJ2-5, with D perhaps TRBD1 or TRBD2 (5 bases each). The CDR3 spells CASSSQGRQETQYF. The DNA of the CDR3 is TGTGCCAGCAGTTCTCAGGGACGCCAAGAGACCCAGTACTTC.